The text below deals with one T cell receptor (beta chain). Germline CDR1 is SEHNR and CDR2 is FQNEAQ (reference sequence). V was pared by 5 bases and J by 5 bases, with 8 bases of the junction left unmatched. CDR3 length: 15 residues. This sample is part of a study of blood T cell repertoires in COVID-19. Overall study: Collection of acute and convalescent COVID-19 samples took place in the United States, Italy and Spain. Sources were T cells, B-cell-depleted T cells, or PBMCs; the material itself was cDNA or gDNA.

As processed by the authors: Reference gene primer amplification gave nucleated cell count estimates. The protocol was immunoSEQ multiplex PCR, while the TCRdb copy is restricted to in-frame clones and leaves out a portion. Clone size and the V and J calls come from that table; the DNA yielded D and trimming. The sample lists a few hundred thousand clones; approximately 90% were seen once. This clonotype was obtained from a woman aged 18-35 years who had recovered from COVID-19. The rearrangement uses TRBV7-9 and TRBJ1-2, with 10 bases that match TRBD1. Sequencing was carried out using peripheral blood. The CDR3: CASSLKGQGIYGYTF. The CDR3 DNA sequence: TGTGCCAGCAGCCTTAAGGGACAGGGGATTTATGGCTACACCTTC.